These 9 T cell receptor beta chains came from one sample sequenced in a study of blood T cell repertoires in COVID-19. The data were produced by immunoSEQ multiplex PCR, yet TCRdb's version contains in-frame clones alone and is incomplete. The table shows under 250,000 clones, with under 90% occurring only once. Input material: peripheral blood. Receptor source: a man aged 55-75 years who had recovered from COVID-19.

V is TRBV6-2 or TRBV6-3 and J is TRBJ2-7; 7 nucleotides match TRBD1. The CDR3 is 15 amino acids. The germline V gene encodes CDR1 MNHEY and CDR2 SVGEGT. V dropped 0 bases and J dropped 0; count of bases not matched to a gene: 2. CDR3 amino acids: CASSYSRDSSYEQYF. The CDR3 DNA sequence: TGTGCCAGCAGTTACTCACGGGACAGCTCCTACGAGCAGTACTTC.

This clone was recorded a few times. V is TRBV7-9 and J is TRBJ1-4; 10 bases are a match to TRBD1. Germline lookup yields CDR1 SEHNR and CDR2 FQNEAQ (reference sequence). J was trimmed by 6 bases and V by 3 bases; bases with no gene match: 7. The CDR3 covers 16 residues. The chain's CDR3 is CASSLTGGRAHEKLFF. CDR3 sequence (DNA): TGTGCCAGCAGCTTGACAGGGGGCCGGGCCCATGAAAAACTGTTTTTT.

The J gene is TRBJ2-7, the V gene TRBV19; 9 bases map to TRBD1. Germline CDR1 is LNHDA and CDR2 is SQIVND (reference sequence). The CDR3 loop spans 14 amino acids. V lost 4 bases, J lost 5 bases, and 6 bases stayed unmatched. CDR3 sequence: CASSTTGGIDEQYF. Written as DNA, the CDR3 is TGTGCCAGTAGTACTACAGGGGGCATCGACGAGCAGTACTTC.

The chain links TRBV4-3 to TRBJ1-1; the match to TRBD1 covers 7 bases. With V trimmed by 1 base and J by 3 bases, 2 bases remained unmatched. This CDR3 is 14 amino acids long. Looked up from germline, CDR1 is LGHNA and CDR2 is YSLEER. The CDR3 sequence is CASSQGTGDTEAFF. CDR3 nucleotides: TGCGCCAGCAGCCAAGGCACAGGGGACACTGAAGCTTTCTTT.

The genes are TRBV23-1 and TRBJ2-7; TRBD1 is a possible D gene (6 bases). TRBV23-1 has ORF status, its function being uncertain. This CDR3 spans 13 amino acids. V was pared by 6 bases and J by 3 bases, with 12 bases between. The chain's CDR3 is CASSWDTYYEQYF. The CDR3 DNA sequence: TGCGCCAGCAGCTGGGACACTTACTACGAGCAGTACTTC.

The V gene is TRBV30, the J gene TRBJ1-1, with D unresolved. Deletions cut 6 bases from V and 2 bases from J, with 13 bases between. CDR1 and CDR2 from the germline V gene are GTSNPN and SVGIG (reference sequence). The CDR3 is 13 residues long. CDR3 bases: TGTGCCTGCAGGCCTTATGGAAACACTGAAGCTTTCTTT. Its translation is CACRPYGNTEAFF.

The V call is TRBV7-2, the J call TRBJ2-5; TRBD2 matches at 13 bases. The CDR3 extends over 16 amino acids. Trimming removed 4 bases from V and 3 bases from J; junction bases left unmatched: 5. Germline CDR1 is SGHTA and CDR2 is FQGNSA. For the CDR3, the DNA is TGTGCCAGCAGCTCCTGGACTAGCGGGAGAGAAGAGACCCAGTACTTC. It encodes CASSSWTSGREETQYF.

The chain employs TRBV27 and TRBJ1-1; 8 bases are shared with TRBD1. CDR3 length: 14 residues. CDR1 MNHEY and CDR2 SMNVEV come from the germline V gene (reference sequence). Trimming cost V 4 bases and J 5 bases; bases outside gene matches: 6. CDR3 in amino acids: CASSWDTGGTEAFF. The DNA for the CDR3 is TGTGCCAGCAGTTGGGACACAGGGGGAACTGAAGCTTTCTTT.

V gene TRBV5-1 combines with J gene TRBJ2-1; TRBD2 matches 14 bases. The CDR3 is 16 residues long. Germline assignment: CDR1 SGHRS and CDR2 YFSETQ. J was trimmed by 6 bases and V by 2 bases; bases with no gene match: 4. The CDR3 sequence: CASSFGTSGGLNEQFF. The DNA of the CDR3 is TGCGCCAGCAGCTTCGGGACTAGCGGGGGTCTCAATGAGCAGTTCTTC.